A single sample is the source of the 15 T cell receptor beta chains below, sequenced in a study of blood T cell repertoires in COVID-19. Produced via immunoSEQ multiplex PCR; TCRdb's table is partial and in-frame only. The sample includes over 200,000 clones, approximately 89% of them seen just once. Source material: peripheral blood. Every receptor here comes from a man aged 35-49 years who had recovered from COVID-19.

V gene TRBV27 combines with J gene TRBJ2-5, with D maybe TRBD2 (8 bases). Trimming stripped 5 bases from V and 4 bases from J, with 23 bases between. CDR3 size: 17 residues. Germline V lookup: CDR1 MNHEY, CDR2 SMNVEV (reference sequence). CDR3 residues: CASSPRGGARTGETQYF. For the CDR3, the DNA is TGTGCCAGCAGTCCTCGGGGGGGGGCGAGGACAGGAGAGACCCAGTACTTC.

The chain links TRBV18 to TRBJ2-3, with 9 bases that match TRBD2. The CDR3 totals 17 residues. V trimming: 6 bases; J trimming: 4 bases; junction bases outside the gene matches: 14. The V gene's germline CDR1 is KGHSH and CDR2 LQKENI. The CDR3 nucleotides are TGTGCCAGCTCGCCGGGACTAGCAGGCTTAAAATCAGATACGCAGTATTTT. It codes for CASSPGLAGLKSDTQYF.

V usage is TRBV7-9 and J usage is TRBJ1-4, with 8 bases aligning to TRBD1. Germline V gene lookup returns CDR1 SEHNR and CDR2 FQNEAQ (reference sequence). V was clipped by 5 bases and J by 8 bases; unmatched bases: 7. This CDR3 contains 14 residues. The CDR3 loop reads CASSLQGDLEKLFF. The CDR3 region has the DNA TGTGCCAGCAGCCTACAGGGGGATTTGGAAAAACTGTTTTTT.

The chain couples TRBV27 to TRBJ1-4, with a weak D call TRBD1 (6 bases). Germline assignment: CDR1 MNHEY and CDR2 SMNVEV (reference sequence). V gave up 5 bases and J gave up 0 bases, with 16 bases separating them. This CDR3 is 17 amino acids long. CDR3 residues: CASSPQGWGTTNEKLFF. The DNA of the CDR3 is TGTGCCAGCAGTCCACAGGGTTGGGGGACAACTAATGAAAAACTGTTTTTT.

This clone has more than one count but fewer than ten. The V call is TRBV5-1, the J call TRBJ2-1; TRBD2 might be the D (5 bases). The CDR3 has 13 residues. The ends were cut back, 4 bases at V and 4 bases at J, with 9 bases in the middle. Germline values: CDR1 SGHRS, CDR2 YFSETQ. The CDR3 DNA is TGCGCCAGCAGCGTGGACTCGTACAATGAGCAGTTCTTC. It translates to CASSVDSYNEQFF. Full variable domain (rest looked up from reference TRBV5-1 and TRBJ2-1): KAGVTQTPRYLIKTRGQQVTLSCSPISGHRSVSWYQQTPGQGLQFLFEYFSETQRNKGNFPGRFSGRQFSNSRSEMNVSTLELGDSALYLCASSVDSYNEQFFGPGTRLTVL.

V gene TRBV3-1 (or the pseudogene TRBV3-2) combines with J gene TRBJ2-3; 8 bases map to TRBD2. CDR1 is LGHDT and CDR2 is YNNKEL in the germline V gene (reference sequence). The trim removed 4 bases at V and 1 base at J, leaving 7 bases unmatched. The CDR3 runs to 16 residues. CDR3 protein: CASSPSGRGGTDTQYF. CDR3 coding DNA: TGTGCCAGCAGCCCCAGTGGGCGGGGGGGCACAGATACGCAGTATTTT.

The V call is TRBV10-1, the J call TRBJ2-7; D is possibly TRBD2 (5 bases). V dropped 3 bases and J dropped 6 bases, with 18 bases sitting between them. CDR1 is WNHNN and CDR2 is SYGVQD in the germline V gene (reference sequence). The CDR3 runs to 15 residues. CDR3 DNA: TGCGCCAGCAGTGACTCTAGCTTGGGCCCAATCGAGCAGTACTTC. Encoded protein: CASSDSSLGPIEQYF.

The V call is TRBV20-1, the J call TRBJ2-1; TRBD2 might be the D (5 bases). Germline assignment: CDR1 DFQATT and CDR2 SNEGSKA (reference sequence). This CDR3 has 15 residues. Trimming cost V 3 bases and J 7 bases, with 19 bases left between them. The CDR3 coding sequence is TGCAGTGCTAGTGCTACCCAGACTACCTGGAATGAGCAGTTCTTC. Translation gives CSASATQTTWNEQFF.

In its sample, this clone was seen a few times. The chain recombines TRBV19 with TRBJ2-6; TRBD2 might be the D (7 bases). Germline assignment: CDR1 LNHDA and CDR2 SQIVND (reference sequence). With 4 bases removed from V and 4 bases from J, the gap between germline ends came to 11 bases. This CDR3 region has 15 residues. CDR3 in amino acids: CASSKGGLGANVLTF. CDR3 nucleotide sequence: TGTGCCAGTAGTAAGGGGGGACTAGGGGCCAACGTCCTGACTTTC.

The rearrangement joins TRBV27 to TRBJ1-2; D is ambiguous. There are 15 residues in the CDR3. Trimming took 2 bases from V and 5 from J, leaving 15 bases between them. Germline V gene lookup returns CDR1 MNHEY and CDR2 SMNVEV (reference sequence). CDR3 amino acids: CASSLVHPRNYGYTF. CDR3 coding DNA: TGTGCCAGCAGTTTAGTCCACCCTAGGAATTATGGCTACACCTTC.

CDR3 coding DNA: TGTGCCAGCAGCTTTTCTGGGACAACGGATCAGCCCCAGCATTTT. Translated, it gives CASSFSGTTDQPQHF. The V and J genes are TRBV5-5 and TRBJ1-5; D perhaps matches TRBD1 (6 bases). CDR3 length equals 15 residues. Trimming cost V 2 bases and J 5 bases, with 14 bases left between them. In germline, CDR1 is SGHKS, CDR2 YYEKEE (reference sequence).

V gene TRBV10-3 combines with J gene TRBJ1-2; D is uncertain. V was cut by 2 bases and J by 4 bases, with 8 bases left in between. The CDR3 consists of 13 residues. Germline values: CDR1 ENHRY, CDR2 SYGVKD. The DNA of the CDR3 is TGTGCCATCAGTGAGGGGCAGTTCTATGGCTACACCTTC. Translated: CAISEGQFYGYTF.

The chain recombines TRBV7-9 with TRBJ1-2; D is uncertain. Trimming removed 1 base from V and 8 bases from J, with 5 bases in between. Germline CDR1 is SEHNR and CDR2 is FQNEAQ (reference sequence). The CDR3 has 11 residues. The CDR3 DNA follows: TGTGCCAGCAGCTTAGTGGAGGGCTACACCTTC. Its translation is CASSLVEGYTF.

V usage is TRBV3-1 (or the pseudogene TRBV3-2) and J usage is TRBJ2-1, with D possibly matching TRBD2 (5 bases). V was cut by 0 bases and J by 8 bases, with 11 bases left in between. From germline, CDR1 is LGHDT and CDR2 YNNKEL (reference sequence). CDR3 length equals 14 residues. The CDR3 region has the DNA TGTGCCAGCAGCCAAGATCCTGCGCGGGATGAGCAGTTCTTC. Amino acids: CASSQDPARDEQFF.

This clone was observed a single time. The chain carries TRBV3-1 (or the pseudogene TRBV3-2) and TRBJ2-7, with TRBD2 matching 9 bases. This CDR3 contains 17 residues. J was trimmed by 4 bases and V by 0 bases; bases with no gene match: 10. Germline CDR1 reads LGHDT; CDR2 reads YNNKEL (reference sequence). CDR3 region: CASSQDQGTSSIYEQYF. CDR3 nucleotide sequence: TGTGCCAGCAGCCAAGATCAGGGGACTAGCTCGATTTACGAGCAGTACTTC.